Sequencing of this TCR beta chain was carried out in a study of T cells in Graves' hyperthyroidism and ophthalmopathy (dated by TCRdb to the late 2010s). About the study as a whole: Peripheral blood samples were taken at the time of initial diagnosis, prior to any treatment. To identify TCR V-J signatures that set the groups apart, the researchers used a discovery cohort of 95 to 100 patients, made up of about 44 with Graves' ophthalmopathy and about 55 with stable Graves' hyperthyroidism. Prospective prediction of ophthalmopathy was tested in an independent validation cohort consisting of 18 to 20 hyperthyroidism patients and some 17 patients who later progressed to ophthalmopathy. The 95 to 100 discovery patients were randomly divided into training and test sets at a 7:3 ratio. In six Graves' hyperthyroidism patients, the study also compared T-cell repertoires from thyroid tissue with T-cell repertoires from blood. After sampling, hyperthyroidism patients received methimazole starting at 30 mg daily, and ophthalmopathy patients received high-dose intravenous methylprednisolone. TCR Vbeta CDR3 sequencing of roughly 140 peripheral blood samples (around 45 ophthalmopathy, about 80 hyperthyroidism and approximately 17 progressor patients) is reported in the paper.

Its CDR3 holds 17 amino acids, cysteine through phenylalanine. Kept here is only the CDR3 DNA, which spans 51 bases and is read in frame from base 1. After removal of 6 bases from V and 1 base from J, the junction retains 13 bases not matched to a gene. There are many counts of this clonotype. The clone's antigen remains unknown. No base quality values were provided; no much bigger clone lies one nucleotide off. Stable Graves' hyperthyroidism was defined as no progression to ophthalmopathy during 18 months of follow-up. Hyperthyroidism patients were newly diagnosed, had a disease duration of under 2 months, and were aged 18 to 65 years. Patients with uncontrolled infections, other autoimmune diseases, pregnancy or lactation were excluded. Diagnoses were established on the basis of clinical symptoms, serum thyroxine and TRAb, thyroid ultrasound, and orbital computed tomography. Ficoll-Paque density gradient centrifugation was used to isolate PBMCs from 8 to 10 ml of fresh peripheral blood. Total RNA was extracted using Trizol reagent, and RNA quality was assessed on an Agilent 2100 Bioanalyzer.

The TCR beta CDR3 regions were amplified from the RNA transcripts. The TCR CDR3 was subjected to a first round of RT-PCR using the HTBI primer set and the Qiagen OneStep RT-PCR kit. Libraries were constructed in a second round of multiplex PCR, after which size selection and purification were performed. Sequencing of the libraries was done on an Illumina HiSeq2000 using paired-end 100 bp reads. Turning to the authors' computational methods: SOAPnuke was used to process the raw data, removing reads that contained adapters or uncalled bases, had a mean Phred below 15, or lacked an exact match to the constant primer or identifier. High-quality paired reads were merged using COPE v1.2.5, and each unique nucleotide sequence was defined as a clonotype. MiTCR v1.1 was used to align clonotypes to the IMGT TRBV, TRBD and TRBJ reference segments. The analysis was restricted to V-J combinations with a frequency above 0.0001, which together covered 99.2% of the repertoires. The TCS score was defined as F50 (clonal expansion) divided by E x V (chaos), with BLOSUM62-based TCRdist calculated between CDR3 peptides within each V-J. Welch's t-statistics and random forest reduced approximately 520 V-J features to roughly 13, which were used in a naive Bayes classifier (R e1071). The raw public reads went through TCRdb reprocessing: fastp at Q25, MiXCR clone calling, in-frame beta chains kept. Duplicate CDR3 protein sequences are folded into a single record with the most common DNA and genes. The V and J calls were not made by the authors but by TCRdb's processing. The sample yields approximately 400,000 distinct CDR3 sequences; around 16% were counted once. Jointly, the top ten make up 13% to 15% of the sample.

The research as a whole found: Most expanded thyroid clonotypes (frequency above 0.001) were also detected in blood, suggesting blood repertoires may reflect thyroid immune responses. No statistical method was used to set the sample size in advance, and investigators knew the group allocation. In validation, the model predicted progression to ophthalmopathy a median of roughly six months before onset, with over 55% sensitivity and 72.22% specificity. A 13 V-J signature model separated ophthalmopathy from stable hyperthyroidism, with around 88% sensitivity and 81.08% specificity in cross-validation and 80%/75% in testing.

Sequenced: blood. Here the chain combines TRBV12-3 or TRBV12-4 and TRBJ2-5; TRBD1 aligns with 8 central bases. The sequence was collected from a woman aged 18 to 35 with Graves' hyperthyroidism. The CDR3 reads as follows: CASSSTMDRVRQETQYF. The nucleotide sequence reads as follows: TGTGCCAGCAGCTCCACGATGGACAGGGTTCGCCAAGAGACCCAGTACTTC.